The next 30 T cell receptor beta chains were all read from a single sample in a study of monozygotic twins with inflammatory bowel disease. TCRdb reprocessed the 5' RACE reads, with one entry per CDR3 protein and no DNA. This repertoire includes about 300,000 distinct CDR3 sequences. Sequencing was performed on blood. The receptors originated from a human donor with ulcerative colitis or Crohn's disease, or a healthy co-twin of an affected twin (not recorded which).

The chain is built from TRBV12-3 or TRBV12-4 and TRBJ1-6. The CDR3 covers 13 residues. CDR3 region: CASSLIPNSPLHF.

This chain uses TRBV7-3 with TRBJ2-1; the TRBD2 assignment by TCRdb is unverifiable without DNA. CDR3 length: 14 amino acids. Germline V gives CDR1 SGHTA, CDR2 FQGTGA. The CDR3 region is CASSSAGGQGEQFF.

The chain is built from TRBV7-9 and TRBJ2-7; the TRBD1 assignment by TCRdb is unverifiable without DNA. Germline-derived CDR1 and CDR2 are SEHNR and FQNEAQ (reference sequence). This CDR3 comprises 16 residues. CDR3 sequence reads: CASSSSIGDSPYEQYF.

The chain joins TRBV6-4 to TRBJ2-3; the TCRdb call, TRBD1, lacks DNA for checking. Germline CDR1 MRHNA, CDR2 SNTAGT. The CDR3 is made up of 14 amino acids. CDR3 amino acids: CASSRDRSTDTQYF.

The rearrangement uses TRBV27 and TRBJ1-1; the D call of TRBD1 rests on TCRdb alone, since no DNA is present to check it. The CDR3 loop spans 13 amino acids. Germline CDR1 and CDR2: MNHEY and SMNVEV (reference sequence). CDR3 sequence reads: CASRKRLPEQAFF.

The chain links TRBV6-1 to TRBJ1-3. This CDR3 spans 16 amino acids. Germline CDR1 MNHNS, CDR2 SASEGT. The CDR3 protein is CASSSGKTGSGNTIYF.

This chain links TRBV20-1 with TRBJ2-3; there is no DNA to check the TCRdb D call of TRBD1. The CDR3 runs 14 residues. In germline, CDR1 is DFQATT, CDR2 SNEGSKA (reference sequence). This CDR3 reads CSARGGATPDTQYF.

The V gene is TRBV12-3 or TRBV12-4, the J gene TRBJ1-1. CDR3 length: 14 residues. This CDR3 is CANSTTVWGSLAFF.

This chain connects TRBV18 to TRBJ1-1; TCRdb's D call of TRBD1 is untestable without DNA. Germline CDR1 KGHSH, CDR2 LQKENI. The CDR3 runs to 17 residues. CDR3 sequence: CASSPPGTGVMNTEAFF. The full variable domain, its missing parts supplied by reference TRBV18 and TRBJ1-1, is NAGVMQNPRHLVRRRGQEARLRCSPMKGHSHVYWYRQLPEEGLKFMVYLQKENIIDESGMPKERFSAEFPKEGPSILRIQQVVRGDSAAYFCASSPPGTGVMNTEAFFGQGTRLTVV.

CDR3 residues: CASSQDLYGISYEQYF. The chain uses TRBV4-3 and TRBJ2-7. Germline lookup yields CDR1 LGHNA and CDR2 YSLEER. The CDR3 is 16 amino acids.

The gene calls are TRBV27 and TRBJ2-3; the D call from TCRdb, TRBD1, cannot be confirmed without DNA. Germline V gives CDR1 MNHEY, CDR2 SMNVEV (reference sequence). There are 15 residues in the CDR3. This CDR3 is CASTLGAGLGDTQYF.

This sequence joins TRBV7-2 and TRBJ2-5; TCRdb indicates TRBD1, and absent DNA this call remains unverified. Germline lookup yields CDR1 SGHTA and CDR2 FQGNSA. This CDR3 spans 15 amino acids. This CDR3 is CASRRSSRGKETQYF.

This chain joins TRBV6-1 and TRBJ1-5. Germline loops: CDR1 MNHNS, CDR2 SASEGT. The CDR3 has 16 amino acids. CDR3: CASSPRGGALNQPQHF.

This chain connects TRBV7-9 to TRBJ2-7. The CDR3 consists of 14 residues. Germline V gene data show CDR1 as SEHNR and CDR2 as FQNEAQ (reference sequence). The CDR3 sequence is CASSYGPRAYEQYF. Full variable domain (remainder filled in from reference TRBV7-9 and TRBJ2-7): DTGVSQNPRHKITKRGQNVTFRCDPISEHNRLYWYRQTLGQGPEFLTYFQNEAQLEKSRLLSDRFSAERPKGSFSTLEIQRTEQGDSAMYLCASSYGPRAYEQYFGPGTRLTVT.

This chain connects TRBV11-2 to TRBJ2-2. The CDR3 runs 15 residues. CDR1 is SGHAT, CDR2 FQNNGV, per germline. The CDR3 spells CASSKPWEVGGELFF.

The gene calls are TRBV6-1 and TRBJ2-7. CDR3 length equals 14 residues. Germline assignment: CDR1 MNHNS and CDR2 SASEGT. CDR3 sequence: CASTRQAYSYEQYF.

The chain combines TRBV15 with TRBJ2-3. This CDR3 contains 15 residues. Germline lookup yields CDR1 LNHNV and CDR2 YYDKDF (reference sequence). CDR3 in amino acids: CATSRDPGNTDTQYF.

J is TRBJ1-6 and V is TRBV5-6; TCRdb names TRBD1, which stays unverified in the absence of DNA. The V gene's germline CDR1 is SGHDT and CDR2 YYEEEE. The CDR3 extends over 15 amino acids. This chain's CDR3 is CASSAARQGNSPLHF.

The chain links TRBV7-2 to TRBJ1-1. Germline V lookup: CDR1 SGHTA, CDR2 FQGNSA. The CDR3 spans 11 residues. The CDR3 sequence is CASSLVGRAFF. Supplemented by reference TRBV7-2 and TRBJ1-1, the full variable domain reads GAGVSQSPSNKVTEKGKDVELRCDPISGHTALYWYRQSLGQGLEFLIYFQGNSAPDKSGLPSDRFSAERTGGSVSTLTIQRTQQEDSAVYLCASSLVGRAFFGQGTRLTVV.

The chain is built from TRBV6-4 and TRBJ1-1. The CDR3 consists of 15 residues. Germline V gene lookup returns CDR1 MRHNA and CDR2 SNTAGT. CDR3 protein: CASSESIDLNTEAFF.

V is TRBV28 and J is TRBJ2-3; the D gene TCRdb calls, TRBD2, cannot be checked with no DNA. The germline gives CDR1 MDHEN, CDR2 SYDVKM. CDR3 length equals 17 residues. The CDR3 loop is CASSPRGSGGITDTQYF.

J is TRBJ2-6 and V is TRBV5-1; TCRdb's D call of TRBD1 is untestable without DNA. The CDR3 spans 18 residues. Germline CDR1 is SGHRS and CDR2 is YFSETQ. The CDR3 loop reads CASSSRDRGFVGANVLTF.

The J gene is TRBJ2-2, the V gene TRBV28; no DNA is available, so the TRBD1 call from TCRdb remains unchecked. Germline values: CDR1 MDHEN, CDR2 SYDVKM. This CDR3 has 18 amino acids. CDR3: CASSFHRRDRGNTGELFF.

The J gene is TRBJ2-2, the V gene TRBV4-3; with no DNA, the TCRdb D assignment of TRBD1 cannot be verified. Germline CDR1 is LGHNA and CDR2 is YSLEER. This CDR3 has 15 amino acids. Here the CDR3 reads CASNIWGLNTGELFF.

The rearrangement uses TRBV5-1 and TRBJ2-7; TCRdb designates TRBD2, a call that cannot be tested without DNA. This CDR3 is built from 14 residues. Germline CDR1 SGHRS, CDR2 YFSETQ. The CDR3 reads CASSAKLATYEQYF.

CDR3 residues: CASTFGYSGGAYEQYF. V usage is TRBV12-3 or TRBV12-4 and J usage is TRBJ2-7; the D call from TCRdb, TRBD2, cannot be confirmed without DNA. CDR3 length: 16 amino acids.

This rearrangement joins TRBV23-1 to TRBJ1-1. TRBV23-1 carries the ORF label, with uncertain function. This CDR3 is built from 11 residues. The CDR3 sequence is CAERGIAEAFF.

This sequence joins TRBV12-3 or TRBV12-4 and TRBJ2-3; checking the TCRdb D call of TRBD2 is not possible without DNA. CDR3 length: 15 residues. Here the CDR3 reads CASSLYERDTDTQYF.

The gene calls are TRBV6-2 or TRBV6-3 and TRBJ1-5. CDR1 is MNHEY and CDR2 is SVGEGT in the germline V gene. This CDR3 contains 15 residues. CDR3 sequence: CASSHSGGSNQPQHF.

The chain recombines TRBV2 with TRBJ2-1; TCRdb picks TRBD2, but there is no DNA to check that call. The CDR3 sequence is 13 residues long. Germline CDR1 and CDR2: SNHLY and FYNNEI. The CDR3 is CAKGLAGVVEQFF.